Given below is one TCR beta chain in context. As yet, its antigen is unknown. PCR primers comprised 60 Vbeta and 13 Jbeta primers. Sequencing was performed with immunoSEQ multiplex PCR; in TCRdb, only in-frame clones are kept and a portion is missing. The profile covers fewer than 200,000 clones, with less than 85% appearing a single time and around 1.5% taken by the ten largest. These data originate in a study of cytomegalovirus exposure and HLA in healthy donors. Study conclusions and caveats: Some TCR beta chains (164 of them) were listed as cytomegalovirus-associated.

The origin of this receptor is a male donor in good health and CMV-seronegative. Material for sequencing was PBMCs.

The CDR3 DNA reads TGTGCCAGCAGTGAAGACTGGAGTCCCCGCGAGCAGTACTTC. It encodes CASSEDWSPREQYF. The chain recombines TRBV6-1 with TRBJ2-7; no clear D. Trimming removed 1 base at V and 6 bases at J, with 13 bases between. This CDR3 has 14 residues. Germline lookup yields CDR1 MNHNS and CDR2 SASEGT.